The subject of this entry is one TCR beta chain. No antigen is known for it. The sample is drawn from a study of cytomegalovirus exposure and HLA in healthy donors. Overall study context: Among the roughly 370 genotyped donors, 81% were placed in the Caucasian-associated ancestry cluster.

Findings and caveats of the study: Later analysis identified several of the most significant clusters that appeared linked to common viral pathogens. In most subjects, TCR beta sequences reportedly gave accurate predictions of HLA-A and HLA-B alleles. Productive rates of about 87% or about 30% were seen for most TCR beta V segments in an earlier analysis.

13 Jbeta primers and 60 Vbeta primers were used for the PCR. Assay: immunoSEQ multiplex PCR; the TCRdb copy retains only in-frame clones and omits some. The sample yields 120,000 to 150,000 clones, approximately 78% seen once. The sequenced sample consisted of PBMCs. The TCR was taken from a man in his late teens or twenties in good health and CMV-seropositive.

The CDR3 loop is CASSRTRGELFF. Here the CDR3 DNA reads TGTGCCAGCAGTCGTACTAGGGGGGAGCTGTTTTTT. The chain uses TRBV11-3 and TRBJ2-2; perhaps TRBD2 as D (5 bases). Germline CDR1 SGHNT, CDR2 YENEEA. The CDR3 is 12 amino acids. Trimming took off 6 bases at V and 8 bases at J, with 10 bases between the two ends.